This T cell receptor (beta chain) was documented in a study of post-analysis software for immune sequencing data. For the study at large: The disease courses covered relapsing-remitting, secondary progressive and progressive-relapsing multiple sclerosis.

Germline CDR1 is SNHLY and CDR2 is FYNNEI. This CDR3 spans 14 amino acids. V lost 6 bases to trimming and J lost 5 bases; unmatched junction nucleotides: 6. With regard to this clonotype: Its cognate antigen is unknown.

Study results and limitations: Higher frequency in patients than in controls was seen for roughly five TRBV segments, with TRBV5-6, TRBV5-1 and TRBV20-1 among them.

Unique molecular identifiers had been added to the TCR beta cDNA libraries. MiXCR, applied by TCRdb to the PCR reads, yields one record per CDR3 protein. Among roughly 400,000 distinct CDR3 sequences listed, approximately 37% were seen once. Sequencing was carried out using blood. This chain links TRBV2 with TRBJ1-4; 7 bases line up with TRBD1. The TCR originated in a girl aged 2 to 10 with multiple sclerosis. The CDR3 DNA reads TGTGCCAGCAGAAGACAGGGAGTAAATGAAAAACTGTTTTTT. Its protein product is CASRRQGVNEKLFF.